The 10 T cell receptor beta chains below all came from one sample that was sequenced in a study of blood T cell repertoires in COVID-19. Some clones are missing from TCRdb's copy, which holds only in-frame ones; the method was immunoSEQ multiplex PCR. Of 300,000 to 400,000 clones listed, 80% to 90% are singletons. Source material: PBMCs or T cells enriched from blood (not recorded which). The receptors originated from a woman aged 40 to 55 with acute COVID-19.

The rearrangement links TRBV7-9 to TRBJ2-1; D is unresolved. V was clipped by 1 base and J by 5 bases, with 15 bases between them. From germline, CDR1 is SEHNR and CDR2 FQNEAQ (reference sequence). The CDR3 length is 16 residues. The CDR3 region is CASSLVGGEIHNEQFF. DNA of the CDR3: TGTGCCAGCAGCTTAGTTGGCGGAGAGATACACAATGAGCAGTTCTTC.

Regarding this clone: The DNA is omitted, as the CDR3 cannot be located on it reliably, and the CDR3 follows TCRdb's listing. This chain connects TRBV2 to TRBJ1-1; TRBD1 is the table's D call and was not checked against the DNA. Looked up from germline, CDR1 is SNHLY and CDR2 is FYNNEI. The CDR3 extends over 12 residues, inclusive of both ends. CDR3: CASTSFVGGGIF.

This rearrangement joins TRBV14 to TRBJ2-7; D might be TRBD2 (6 bases). Germline CDR1 and CDR2: SGHDN and FVKESK. The CDR3 contains 14 residues. The V and J ends lost 1 base and 2 bases respectively, with 9 bases between them. DNA of the CDR3: TGTGCCAGCAGCCAAGGGGGAGGCCCCTACGAGCAGTACTTC. Translating it yields CASSQGGGPYEQYF.

The CDR3 nucleotides are TGTGCCAGTAGTCTTCTCTTAAGCACAGATACGCAGTATTTT. It translates to CASSLLLSTDTQYF. The chain is built from TRBV19 and TRBJ2-3; D remains unclear. CDR3 length: 14 residues. In germline, CDR1 is LNHDA, CDR2 SQIVND (reference sequence). V was pared by 5 bases and J by 0 bases, with 9 bases between.

The V gene is TRBV7-2, the J gene TRBJ2-1, with TRBD1 as a possible D gene (6 bases). Germline V lookup: CDR1 SGHTA, CDR2 FQGNSA. The V end lost 1 base, the J end lost 2 bases, and 12 bases lay between the germline ends. The CDR3 is made up of 16 amino acids. The CDR3 bases are TGTGCCAGCAGCTTAGGGGCAGGGGCTCCCTACAATGAGCAGTTCTTC. Translation gives CASSLGAGAPYNEQFF.

J is TRBJ2-2 and V is TRBV3-1 (or the pseudogene TRBV3-2); D may be TRBD1 (5 bases). This CDR3 comprises 16 residues. The V gene lost 2 bases and the J gene lost 4 bases, with 14 bases spanning the gap. Germline loops: CDR1 LGHDT, CDR2 YNNKEL (reference sequence). CDR3 residues: CASSQRKGRGTGELFF. CDR3 bases: TGTGCCAGCAGCCAACGGAAGGGGCGAGGCACCGGGGAGCTGTTTTTT.

The V gene is TRBV3-1 (or the pseudogene TRBV3-2), the J gene TRBJ1-1; D not resolved. Per the germline V gene, CDR1 is LGHDT and CDR2 is YNNKEL (reference sequence). This CDR3 has 15 amino acids. V lost 1 base and J 1 base, leaving 10 bases between the germline ends. CDR3 region: CASSQGGSSNTEAFF. CDR3 sequence (DNA): TGTGCCAGCAGCCAAGGCGGCTCCTCGAACACTGAAGCTTTCTTT.

V and J are TRBV9 and TRBJ1-5; TRBD1 aligns across 7 bases. Trimming cost V 3 bases and J 2 bases; bases outside gene matches: 2. Germline loops: CDR1 SGDLS, CDR2 YYNGEE. This CDR3 region has 14 residues. CDR3 coding DNA: TGTGCCAGCAGCGGAGACAGGGGCAATCAGCCCCAGCATTTT. Its protein product is CASSGDRGNQPQHF.

This clone was counted only a few times. The V gene is TRBV5-1, the J gene TRBJ2-1; perhaps TRBD1 as D (6 bases). CDR3 length: 14 residues. The V and J ends lost 0 bases and 5 bases respectively, with 9 bases between them. Germline assignment: CDR1 SGHRS and CDR2 YFSETQ. The CDR3 coding sequence is TGCGCCAGCAGCTTGGGCACAGGGAACAATGAGCAGTTCTTC. Its protein is CASSLGTGNNEQFF.

This chain joins TRBV7-2 and TRBJ2-7; 7 positions match TRBD1. Germline V lookup: CDR1 SGHTA, CDR2 FQGNSA. This CDR3 has 15 residues. The J segment lost 1 base and the V segment lost 1 base, leaving 4 bases of the junction unmatched. CDR3 in DNA: TGTGCCAGCAGCTTAGAGGGGGCTAGTTCCTACGAGCAGTACTTC. Amino acid sequence: CASSLEGASSYEQYF.